This paragraph reports one TCR beta chain. Antigen specificity is unknown. This sample was included in a study of T cells in Graves' hyperthyroidism and ophthalmopathy. Study in general: Any treatment followed the collection of peripheral blood at initial diagnosis. Points from the study as a whole: Using 13 V-J features, a model discriminated ophthalmopathy from stable hyperthyroidism.

CDR3 length: 16 amino acids. V shed 0 bases and J 5 bases; nucleotides not matched to a gene: 6. Germline V gives CDR1 MNHNS, CDR2 SASEGT. Diagnosis relied on clinical symptoms, serum thyroxine and TRAb, thyroid ultrasound and orbital computed tomography. Fresh 10 ml peripheral blood yielded PBMCs. Amplification yielded TCR beta CDR3 regions, with RNA transcripts as the source. Primed by the HTBI set, a first-round RT-PCR was run on the TCR CDR3. Each CDR3 protein gets one entry after TCRdb re-called the multiplex PCR reads with MiXCR. The sample gives about 560,000 distinct CDR3 sequences, approximately 15% of which show up once; about 14% is in the top ten.

The TCR sequence derives from a woman between 35 and 50 years old with Graves' hyperthyroidism. J is TRBJ2-1 and V is TRBV6-1, with TRBD1 matching 8 bases. Sample: blood. CDR3 sequence (DNA): TGTGCCAGCAGTGAAGCGCTAGGACAGGGTAACAATGAGCAGTTCTTC. Residues: CASSEALGQGNNEQFF.